The 27 T cell receptor beta chains given below trace back to one sample, sequenced in a study of regulatory T cells in long-lasting Graves disease. Time point reported: persistent/refractory GD, antithyroid drugs over 5 years with positive TRAb. Generation of the TCR library employed RNA extracted from PBMCs. Building of the TCR beta libraries involved iRepertoire HTBI primers and Arm-PCR of CDR3 regions. TCRdb ran MiXCR on the multiplex PCR reads and lists one entry per CDR3 protein. Among about 660,000 distinct CDR3 sequences listed, 30% were seen once. Here the sequenced sample was peripheral blood mononuclear cells (PBMCs), taken when the disease was refractory, from a patient treated with antithyroid drugs. These receptors were taken from a female donor with Graves disease.

V gene TRBV12-3 or TRBV12-4 combines with J gene TRBJ1-2, with D unresolved. The CDR3 consists of 13 residues. V was shortened by 6 bases and J by 4 bases, with 12 bases between the two germline ends. The CDR3 region has the DNA TGTGCCAGCAGCGTGACGGCAAGCTATGGCTACACCTTC. This gives the protein CASSVTASYGYTF.

In DNA, the CDR3 is TGTGCCAGCAGGGTGTTCGAAAAACTGTTTTTT. This sequence encodes CASRVFEKLFF. The chain combines TRBV12-3 or TRBV12-4 with TRBJ1-4; D not resolved. This CDR3 region has 11 residues. Trimming removed 6 bases from V and 8 bases from J, with 7 bases in between.

This chain uses TRBV12-3 or TRBV12-4 with TRBJ2-2; no reliable D call. V was pared by 6 bases and J by 5 bases, with 10 bases between. The CDR3 runs 13 residues. This chain's CDR3 is CASRATLTGELFF. CDR3 nucleotide sequence: TGTGCCAGCAGGGCCACGCTTACCGGGGAGCTGTTTTTT.

Ten or more counts support this clonotype. The chain couples TRBV28 to TRBJ1-1, with D unclear. Germline values: CDR1 MDHEN, CDR2 SYDVKM. The V gene lost 5 bases and the J gene lost 5 bases, with 9 bases spanning the gap. CDR3 length equals 12 residues. CDR3 DNA: TGTGCCAGCAGTCTCCAAATAACTGAAGCTTTCTTT. It is translated as CASSLQITEAFF.

This clonotype was seen at least ten times. The chain is built from TRBV28 and TRBJ1-4, with TRBD1 identical over 7 bases. The CDR3 is 17 amino acids. The trim removed 5 bases at V and 15 bases at J, leaving 24 bases unmatched. Germline V gene lookup returns CDR1 MDHEN and CDR2 SYDVKM. CDR3 amino acids: CASSSYGSGTAGSVVFF. In DNA, the CDR3 is TGTGCCAGCAGTAGCTACGGATCCGGGACAGCGGGGTCGGTGGTGTTTTTT.

A few counts support this clonotype. V is TRBV10-3 and J is TRBJ1-5; 7 bases match TRBD1. In germline, CDR1 is ENHRY, CDR2 SYGVKD. CDR3 length: 15 residues. Trimming at V came to 11 bases and at J to 6 bases, leaving 16 bases not matched to a gene. The DNA of the CDR3 is TGTGCCTCTCGGGGTGAAAAGGGGGCGAGTCAGCCCCAGCATTTT. Protein product: CASRGEKGASQPQHF.

The chain has TRBV18 and TRBJ1-5, with 7 bases aligning to TRBD1. V was clipped by 3 bases and J by 4 bases; unmatched bases: 9. The germline CDR1 and CDR2 sequences are KGHSH and LQKENI. The CDR3 has 16 amino acids. The CDR3 reads CASSPNPGQINQPQHF. CDR3 nucleotide sequence: TGTGCCAGCTCACCGAACCCGGGACAGATAAATCAGCCCCAGCATTTT. Full variable domain (remainder filled in from reference TRBV18 and TRBJ1-5): NAGVMQNPRHLVRRRGQEARLRCSPMKGHSHVYWYRQLPEEGLKFMVYLQKENIIDESGMPKERFSAEFPKEGPSILRIQQVVRGDSAAYFCASSPNPGQINQPQHFGDGTRLSIL.

With respect to this clonotype: A far larger clone is just one base off, so this is likely a read error. The gene calls are TRBV2 and TRBJ2-1; D not certain. The CDR3 has 12 residues. Germline V gene sequence: CDR1 SNHLY, CDR2 FYNNEI. V gave up 6 bases and J gave up 10 bases, with 13 bases separating them. The CDR3 coding sequence is TGTGCCAGCAGGCCCTCGGGTAGCGAGCAGTTCTTC. This translates into CASRPSGSEQFF.

The V gene is TRBV5-1, the J gene TRBJ2-2; no clear D gene. Trimming took off 1 base at V and 5 bases at J, with 15 bases between the two ends. This CDR3 comprises 16 residues. CDR1 and CDR2 (germline): SGHRS, YFSETQ. Written as DNA, the CDR3 is TGCGCCAGCAGCTTGTACCCCTTGGATGAGACCGGGGAGCTGTTTTTT. Amino acid sequence: CASSLYPLDETGELFF.

V usage is TRBV7-3 and J usage is TRBJ2-7; TRBD1 aligns across 12 bases. The CDR3 is 15 amino acids. V trimming: 5 bases; J trimming: 5 bases; junction bases outside the gene matches: 7. Per germline, CDR1 SGHTA and CDR2 FQGTGA. The chain's CDR3 is CASSRRDRGPHEQYF. The DNA for the CDR3 is TGTGCCAGCAGCCGCCGGGACAGGGGGCCCCACGAGCAGTACTTC.

This clonotype was detected a few times. V and J are TRBV27 and TRBJ2-7; tentatively, D is TRBD2 (6 bases). V lost 3 bases, J lost 2 bases, and 8 bases lay in between. The CDR3 covers 13 residues. Germline values: CDR1 MNHEY, CDR2 SMNVEV (reference sequence). CDR3: CASSFGEAYEQYF. Written as DNA, the CDR3 is TGTGCCAGCAGTTTCGGGGAGGCCTACGAGCAGTACTTC.

There are many counts of this clonotype. DNA for the CDR3: TGCAGCGCAAAGACGACACAGAGCTCCTACGAGCAGTACTTC. Its protein product is CSAKTTQSSYEQYF. The chain combines TRBV29-1 with TRBJ2-7; D unclear. V lost 7 bases and J 0 bases, leaving 16 bases between the germline ends. The CDR3 has 14 residues. Germline V gene lookup returns CDR1 SQVTM and CDR2 ANQGSEA.

In this sample, this clonotype turned up a few times. The rearrangement links TRBV6-1 to TRBJ1-1, with a tentative D call TRBD1 (6 bases). CDR1 and CDR2 (germline): MNHNS, SASEGT. The CDR3 totals 15 residues. Trimming shortened V by 5 bases and J by 5 bases, and 18 bases separated the two germline ends. The CDR3 DNA is TGTGCCAGCAGTCTCCCCCGAGGGGGAAAGACTGAAGCTTTCTTT. It is translated as CASSLPRGGKTEAFF.

This chain links TRBV20-1 with TRBJ2-5; 11 bases map to TRBD2. Germline V gene data show CDR1 as DFQATT and CDR2 as SNEGSKA (reference sequence). The CDR3 is made up of 13 amino acids. The trim removed 6 bases at V and 6 bases at J, leaving 6 bases unmatched. CDR3 nucleotides: TGCAGTGCCGTACTAGCGGGAGTAAAGACCCAGTACTTC. Translated, it gives CSAVLAGVKTQYF.

Only a few counts were recorded for this clonotype. The chain links TRBV7-6 to TRBJ1-5, with a tentative D call TRBD1 (5 bases). Trimming took 3 bases from V and 4 from J, leaving 16 bases between them. This CDR3 comprises 16 residues. Germline V lookup: CDR1 SGHVS, CDR2 FNYEAQ. For the CDR3, the DNA is TGTGCCAGCAGCTTGGACGGGGATGGGGGTAATCAGCCCCAGCATTTT. Translating gives CASSLDGDGGNQPQHF.

The chain has TRBV6-1 and TRBJ2-7, with 12 bases lining up with TRBD2. This CDR3 comprises 15 residues. Germline V gene lookup returns CDR1 MNHNS and CDR2 SASEGT. Unmatched junction bases numbered 10, after V lost 5 bases and J lost 8 bases. The chain's CDR3 is CASSRVTSGRPQQYF. For the CDR3, the DNA is TGTGCCAGCAGTCGGGTGACTAGCGGGAGACCTCAGCAGTACTTC.

The J gene is TRBJ1-4, the V gene TRBV28, with D maybe TRBD1 (6 bases). This CDR3 is 15 amino acids long. V was pared by 5 bases and J by 17 bases, with 27 bases between. From germline, CDR1 is MDHEN and CDR2 SYDVKM. The chain's CDR3 is CASSPRGQHHPGHFF. The CDR3 DNA is TGTGCCAGCAGTCCTAGGGGACAACATCACCCGGGGCATTTTTTT.

The rearrangement uses TRBV9 and TRBJ1-1, with D unresolved. Germline V gives CDR1 SGDLS, CDR2 YYNGEE. Trimming removed 4 bases from V and 6 bases from J, with 13 bases in between. The CDR3 is 13 residues long. CDR3 coding DNA: TGTGCCAGCAGCCGCGGGCGACGCGCTGAAGCTTTCTTT. Protein sequence: CASSRGRRAEAFF.

Written as DNA, the CDR3 is TGCGCCAGCAGTGATTCGAGTGGGATAGCGGGAGTTTCGTACGAGCAGTACTTC. It encodes CASSDSSGIAGVSYEQYF. V is TRBV10-1 and J is TRBJ2-7, with 9 bases identical to TRBD2. The length of the CDR3 is 18 residues. V lost 3 bases and J lost 4; bases outside the gene matches: 16. Per the germline V gene, CDR1 is WNHNN and CDR2 is SYGVQD (reference sequence).

The CDR3: CSVEKAGEEGEKLFF. CDR3 bases: TGCAGCGTTGAGAAAGCGGGGGAGGAAGGTGAAAAACTGTTTTTT. The chain couples TRBV29-1 to TRBJ1-4; TRBD1 might be the D (5 bases). This CDR3 region has 15 residues. From germline, CDR1 is SQVTM and CDR2 ANQGSEA. With 3 bases removed from V and 7 bases from J, the gap between germline ends came to 18 bases.

This clonotype was found a few times. DNA for the CDR3: TGTGCCAGCAGCCATACAGCTAACACTGAAGCTTTCTTT. Its protein product is CASSHTANTEAFF. This chain joins TRBV5-5 and TRBJ1-1; D gene uncertain. V was clipped by 4 bases and J by 2 bases, with 9 bases between them. The CDR3 consists of 13 residues. Germline V CDR1 and CDR2: SGHKS, YYEKEE (reference sequence).

CDR3 coding DNA: TGTGCCAGCAGTGCTACAGGGTTCACAGGGGAGACCCAGTACTTC. Translating gives CASSATGFTGETQYF. The V call is TRBV9, the J call TRBJ2-5; weak D call: TRBD1 (6 bases). This CDR3 region has 15 residues. CDR1 and CDR2 (germline): SGDLS, YYNGEE. Trimming pared 5 bases from V and 5 bases from J, leaving 19 bases between.

This clonotype came up a few times. The CDR3 reads CSARVLGQEDTEAFF. Written as DNA, the CDR3 is TGCAGTGCTAGAGTATTGGGACAAGAGGACACTGAAGCTTTCTTT. The chain recombines TRBV20-1 with TRBJ1-1, with D possibly being TRBD1 (6 bases). Germline assignment: CDR1 DFQATT and CDR2 SNEGSKA (reference sequence). Trimming shortened V by 1 base and J by 3 bases, and 15 bases separated the two germline ends. CDR3 size: 15 residues.

The rearrangement links TRBV28 to TRBJ2-1; 9 bases are shared with TRBD1. With V trimmed by 2 bases and J by 4 bases, 6 bases remained unmatched. Germline V CDR1 and CDR2: MDHEN, SYDVKM. The CDR3 has 16 amino acids. Here the CDR3 DNA reads TGTGCCAGCAGTTTAATCACAGGGGGCGCGTACAATGAGCAGTTCTTC. As protein: CASSLITGGAYNEQFF.

In DNA, the CDR3 is TGCAGTGCTAGAGGGGACAGGAGGATTGGGTTGAACACTGAAGCTTTCTTT. It specifies CSARGDRRIGLNTEAFF. The chain has TRBV20-1 and TRBJ1-1; 8 nucleotides match TRBD1. Trimming cost V 1 base and J 0 bases; bases outside gene matches: 10. This CDR3 region has 17 residues. The germline V gene has CDR1 DFQATT and CDR2 SNEGSKA (reference sequence).

A few counts support this clonotype. The chain combines TRBV18 with TRBJ2-4; 8 bases align to TRBD1. Germline loops: CDR1 KGHSH, CDR2 LQKENI. The ends lost 3 bases at V and 1 base at J; junction bases unmatched: 8. The CDR3 is made up of 17 amino acids. The CDR3 loop is CASSPSTGDLAKNIQYF. The CDR3, as DNA: TGTGCCAGCTCACCTTCGACAGGGGACTTGGCCAAAAACATTCAGTACTTC.

The chain employs TRBV6-5 and TRBJ1-5; D is uncertain. The CDR3 has 15 residues. Germline assignment: CDR1 MNHEY and CDR2 SVGAGI. Trimming pared 4 bases from V and 7 bases from J, leaving 17 bases between. This chain's CDR3 is CASSFAAGGGQPQHF. In nucleotides, the CDR3 is TGTGCCAGCAGTTTCGCAGCAGGAGGAGGGCAGCCCCAGCATTTT.